The clone carrying this T cell receptor (beta chain) turned up a few times. The data were taken from a study of T cells after yellow fever vaccination. Universal primer sites and UMIs were introduced during 5'RACE template-switching synthesis of TCR cDNA. A single record per CDR3 protein comes from TCRdb applying MiXCR to the 5' RACE reads. The sample shows 400,000 to 650,000 distinct CDR3 sequences, roughly 22% of them seen only once. Germline-derived CDR1 and CDR2 are LGHNA and YNFKEQ. Deletions cut 1 base from V and 2 bases from J, with 6 bases between. The CDR3 extends over 13 amino acids. J is TRBJ2-7 and V is TRBV4-2; D gene ambiguous. Specimen: PBMCs, collected roughly 20 days after the first yellow fever vaccination. The TCR was taken from a man aged 18 to 30 who received the YFV17D yellow fever vaccine. The chain's CDR3 is CASSQGRTYEQYF. CDR3 nucleotide sequence: TGTGCCAGCAGCCAAGGCAGAACCTACGAGCAGTACTTC.